The clone carrying this T cell receptor (beta chain) was seen many times. Its target is unknown. A single record per CDR3 protein comes from TCRdb applying MiXCR to the 5' RACE reads. The sample shows more than 500,000 distinct CDR3 sequences, about 5.7% of them seen only once. The CDR3 has 16 residues. CDR1 SGHRS and CDR2 YFSETQ come from the germline V gene. V trimming: 3 bases; J trimming: 1 base; junction bases outside the gene matches: 7. The source of the sample is a study of CD8 T cells in ankylosing spondylitis. General observations from the study: Within ankylosing spondylitis blood, a TCR beta motif made up of fewer than ten highly homologous variants appeared to be characteristic.

The sequencing sample was made of blood, either unsorted or a sorted T cell fraction (not recorded which). The sequence came from a male donor with ankylosing spondylitis. The J gene is TRBJ2-3, the V gene TRBV5-1, with 8 bases fitting TRBD1. The CDR3 here is CASSYATGAGTDTQYF. CDR3 DNA sequence: TGCGCCAGCAGCTACGCGACAGGGGCTGGCACAGATACGCAGTATTTT.